A single sample gave rise to the 9 T cell receptor beta chains below, sequenced in a study of T-cell memory formation after mild COVID-19 listed by TCRdb under 2021. Library creation used 5' RACE. TCRdb shows the sequencer as Illumina NovaSeq 6000. The public reads were reanalyzed by TCRdb: fastp trimming at Q25, MiXCR alignment, in-frame beta chains only. CDR3 protein duplicates are merged, each entry listing the most common genes and DNA. The sample table holds fewer than 650,000 distinct CDR3 sequences, of which about a fifth were seen once. Approximately 8% of the sample is held by the ten biggest clonotypes. Material for sequencing was PBMCs or a T cell subset sorted from them (not recorded which). The receptor source for this set is an adult woman who had mild COVID-19 (a few samples of this study predate the infection). The sample titles of this study are shuffled in the database, so cell type and time point are left out; the donor was told from shared clones.

The chain couples TRBV15 to TRBJ2-3; unclear D gene. CDR1 is LNHNV, CDR2 YYDKDF, per germline (reference sequence). V dropped 3 bases and J dropped 6 bases, with 16 bases sitting between them. This CDR3 region has 15 residues. The CDR3 DNA is TGTGCCACCAGCAGGGCCCGAACGGTGGGGGATACGCAGTATTTT. Protein: CATSRARTVGDTQYF. Full variable domain (remainder filled in from reference TRBV15 and TRBJ2-3): DAMVIQNPRYQVTQFGKPVTLSCSQTLNHNVMYWYQQKSSQAPKLLFHYYDKDFNNEADTPDNFQSRRPNTSFCFLDIRSPGLGDTAMYLCATSRARTVGDTQYFGPGTRLTVL.

The chain joins TRBV6-2 or TRBV6-3 to TRBJ2-7; TRBD2 matches at 8 bases. The germline V gene has CDR1 MNHEY and CDR2 SVGEGT. Trimming removed 7 bases from V and 4 bases from J; junction bases left unmatched: 6. This CDR3 has 13 residues. The CDR3: CASNVAGWYEQYF. The CDR3 coding sequence is TGTGCCAGCAATGTAGCGGGGTGGTACGAGCAGTACTTC.

This chain links TRBV14 with TRBJ2-6; D gene unclear. This CDR3 region has 15 residues. Germline assignment: CDR1 SGHDN and CDR2 FVKESK. Trimming stripped 4 bases from V and 2 bases from J, with 9 bases between. The CDR3 coding sequence is TGTGCCAGCAGCCGGATGTTTGCTGGGGCCAACGTCCTGACTTTC. This encodes CASSRMFAGANVLTF.

The chain joins TRBV7-2 to TRBJ2-1; maybe TRBD2 (6 bases). V shed 1 base and J shed 10 bases, with 14 bases lying between them. Germline V gene sequence: CDR1 SGHTA, CDR2 FQGNSA. This CDR3 is 14 amino acids long. CDR3 bases: TGTGCCAGCAGCTTAGAGCGCAGGGCGGGAGAGCAGTTCTTC. This translates into CASSLERRAGEQFF.

There are a few counts of this clonotype. The gene calls are TRBV9 and TRBJ1-6, with 9 bases fitting TRBD1. This CDR3 has 14 amino acids. The germline CDR1 and CDR2 sequences are SGDLS and YYNGEE. V was clipped by 3 bases and J by 7 bases; unmatched bases: 2. The CDR3 DNA sequence: TGTGCCAGCAGCGGCGGGACAGGGAATTCACCCCTCCACTTT. Translated: CASSGGTGNSPLHF. The variable domain in full, completed from reference TRBV9 and TRBJ1-6, reads DSGVTQTPKHLITATGQRVTLRCSPRSGDLSVYWYQQSLDQGLQFLIQYYNGEERAKGNILERFSAQQFPDLHSELNLSSLELGDSALYFCASSGGTGNSPLHFGNGTRLTVT.

The V call is TRBV20-1, the J call TRBJ2-3; 7 nucleotides line up with TRBD2. From germline, CDR1 is DFQATT and CDR2 SNEGSKA (reference sequence). This CDR3 has 16 amino acids. The J segment lost 6 bases and the V segment lost 1 base, leaving 13 bases of the junction unmatched. CDR3 DNA sequence: TGCAGTGCTAGAGTTTATCTAGCGGCCTACGAGGATACGCAGTATTTT. It yields the protein CSARVYLAAYEDTQYF.

In nucleotides, the CDR3 is TGTGCCAGTAGTATGACGGGTTTGTCCAGGGGAGTCTACGAGCAGTACTTC. This sequence encodes CASSMTGLSRGVYEQYF. The rearrangement joins TRBV19 to TRBJ2-7, with a possible D match to TRBD1 (6 bases). CDR3 length equals 17 residues. Trimming pared 3 bases from V and 3 bases from J, leaving 21 bases between. Germline CDR1 LNHDA, CDR2 SQIVND (reference sequence). Based on the CDR3 plus reference TRBV19 and TRBJ2-7, the full variable domain is DGGITQSPKYLFRKEGQNVTLSCEQNLNHDAMYWYRQDPGQGLRLIYYSQIVNDFQKGDIAEGYSVSREKKESFPLTVTSAQKNPTAFYLCASSMTGLSRGVYEQYFGPGTRLTVT.

The rearrangement joins TRBV5-1 to TRBJ2-7, with D perhaps TRBD1 (6 bases). Trimming stripped 4 bases from V and 3 bases from J, with 17 bases between. Germline CDR1 reads SGHRS; CDR2 reads YFSETQ. The CDR3 has 15 residues. The CDR3 DNA sequence: TGCGCCAGCAGCCTGACGGCTGGACAGCTCTACGAGCAGTACTTC. This translates into CASSLTAGQLYEQYF.

At least ten counts were recorded for this clonotype. The chain links TRBV9 to TRBJ2-5, with 9 nucleotides matching TRBD1. Trimming removed 7 bases from V and 5 bases from J; junction bases left unmatched: 12. From germline, CDR1 is SGDLS and CDR2 YYNGEE. This CDR3 region has 15 residues. CDR3 sequence reads: CASGTGTGYRETQYF. The CDR3 bases are TGTGCCAGCGGAACCGGGACAGGGTACCGGGAGACCCAGTACTTC.